This TCR beta chain was documented in a study of cytomegalovirus exposure and HLA in healthy donors (TCRdb year 2017). Study-level background: According to a later analysis, the 120 or so validation repertoires were produced on the same platform as the 666 repertoires of the first cohort. The aim of the study was to test whether cataloging public T cell receptors could identify signatures of past pathogen exposure. Along with the approximately 700-subject first cohort, a separate validation cohort of over a hundred different subjects was used. The study combined high-throughput TCR immunosequencing, statistical association of individual TCRs with disease status, and machine learning to predict cytomegalovirus infection status. Results the study describes overall, beyond this receptor: The classifier was reported to diagnose cytomegalovirus status with high specificity and sensitivity in both the original and validation cohorts. Most TCR sequences were observed very rarely across donors, whereas some public TCRs were present in many individuals. The authors suggested that the approach could potentially be extended to other disease states and immunological phenotypes. A later analysis had no HLA typing for the validation cohort, so co-occurrence there was scored across all 120 or so repertoires. The study listed 150 to 200 TCR beta chains as associated with cytomegalovirus. Three of the identified cytomegalovirus-associated TCR beta chains were confirmed in vitro to be specific for cytomegalovirus antigens. Subsequent analysis determined that TCRs grouped into clusters in the first cohort also showed a tendency toward co-occurrence across the 130 or so validation repertoires, and 94% of cluster scores exceeded 0.

With respect to this clone: Its antigen is unknown. No much larger clone exists at a distance of one base, and base qualities are not known.

Separate from the approximately 670-subject first cohort, the validation cohort of roughly 130 subjects was the group to which the donors belonged. The CDR3 numbers 13 residues from cysteine through phenylalanine. The CDR3 DNA has 39 bases and is translated from base 1. The trim is 5 bases for V and 2 bases for J, with a gap of 10 bases between the germline ends. CDR1 and CDR2 (SEHNR, FQNEAQ) derive from the germline V gene (reference sequence). The library was made by the immunoSEQ multiplex PCR assay. Processing in the source paper ran as follows. A statistical classification framework was developed to diagnose cytomegalovirus status using the catalog of TCR beta chain sequences. In its TCRdb copy, this immuneACCESS table keeps in-frame sequences only and misses some clones. Where compared with another copy, unresolved V genes explain less than half of these, and the others have no known cause. That table gives V, J and clone size, and the DNA gave D and trimming. Present in this sample are about 180,000 clones, approximately 81% of which were seen just once. About 16% of the sample comes from the top ten.

Rearrangement joined TRBV7-9 to TRBJ2-7; the D gene cannot be resolved reliably. The sequence was obtained from a man between 18 and 35 years old in good health and CMV-seropositive. Sequences were obtained from PBMCs. The sequenced DNA is TGTGCCAGCAGCCCAACACCAACCTACGAGCAGTACTTC. The resulting protein is CASSPTPTYEQYF.